One and the same sample provided the 2 T cell receptor beta chains below, sequenced in a study of cytomegalovirus exposure and HLA in healthy donors. The PCR contained 60 Vbeta and 13 Jbeta primers. Libraries were prepared by immunoSEQ multiplex PCR; TCRdb keeps only in-frame clonotypes and omits some of them. The sample consists of approximately 130,000 clones, roughly 79% of them appearing once. The sequenced material came from PBMCs. Receptors originate from a male donor in good health and CMV-seronegative.

This rearrangement joins TRBV6-5 to TRBJ2-1; D possibly corresponds to TRBD1 (6 bases). Germline V gene lookup returns CDR1 MNHEY and CDR2 SVGAGI. This CDR3 has 11 amino acids. The V end was cut by 7 bases, the J end by 10 bases, with 11 bases between. CDR3 residues: CASTNRDEQFF. The CDR3, as DNA: TGTGCCAGCACCAACAGGGACGAGCAGTTCTTC.

A word on this clone: Germline is not matched at one junction end, which may reflect a read error. The V and J genes are TRBV7-9 and TRBJ2-5; D is undetermined. This CDR3 comprises 12 residues. Germline V gene sequence: CDR1 SEHNR, CDR2 FQNEAQ (reference sequence). CDR3 nucleotide sequence: TGTTCCAGCAGCTTAGATGAGGAGACCCGGTACTTC. The encoded protein is CSSSLDEETRYF.